The 27 T cell receptor beta chains below all came from one sample that was sequenced in a study of immune cell composition in non-small cell lung cancer (dated by TCRdb to about 2017). Normal lung samples came from the same patient and consisted of non-adjacent lung tissue collected as far from the tumour as possible, at a distance of at least 3 cm. Libraries were prepared through the immunoSEQ multiplex PCR assay. The immuneACCESS repertoire file appears here via TCRdb, limited to in-frame rearrangements. These files lack a portion of the clones; in checked studies, under half of the deficit traces to unresolved V genes, and the cause of the others is not known. This sample gives just under 2,000 clones in total; more than 60% of them show up just once. The ten largest clonotypes hold approximately 12% of the sample. The sample comprised non-adjacent lung tissue. These receptors were obtained from a human donor with non-small cell lung cancer.

By sample fraction, this clone is large. The chain links TRBV15 to TRBJ1-2, with 8 nucleotides matching TRBD1. V dropped 4 bases and J dropped 8; count of bases not matched to a gene: 6. The CDR3 is 13 amino acids. From germline, CDR1 is LNHNV and CDR2 YYDKDF (reference sequence). CDR3 loop: CATSIRTGSGYTF. DNA of the CDR3: TGTGCCACCAGCATCAGGACAGGGTCAGGCTACACCTTC. Combining the CDR3 with reference TRBV15 and TRBJ1-2 gives the whole variable domain DAMVIQNPRYQVTQFGKPVTLSCSQTLNHNVMYWYQQKSSQAPKLLFHYYDKDFNNEADTPDNFQSRRPNTSFCFLDIRSPGLGDTAMYLCATSIRTGSGYTFGSGTRLTVV.

The chain recombines TRBV11-2 with TRBJ2-5; tentative D call: TRBD2 (6 bases). This CDR3 region has 16 residues. V dropped 1 base and J dropped 7 bases, with 19 bases sitting between them. CDR1 and CDR2 (germline): SGHAT, FQNNGV. CDR3: CASSLAGGKATGTQYF. CDR3 DNA: TGTGCCAGCAGCTTAGCCGGAGGGAAGGCTACGGGGACCCAGTACTTC.

This chain joins TRBV19 and TRBJ1-4, with a possible D match to TRBD1 (6 bases). V was cut by 7 bases and J by 8 bases, with 17 bases left in between. This CDR3 has 14 amino acids. Germline V lookup: CDR1 LNHDA, CDR2 SQIVND (reference sequence). The CDR3 DNA is TGTGCCAGTACCCCCTACAGGGCCCGCGAAAAACTGTTTTTT. Protein sequence: CASTPYRAREKLFF.

The V gene is TRBV7-9, the J gene TRBJ2-4, with D perhaps matching TRBD2 (5 bases). The CDR3 is 15 amino acids. Trimming removed 5 bases at V and 3 bases at J, with 14 bases between. Per the germline V gene, CDR1 is SEHNR and CDR2 is FQNEAQ (reference sequence). The CDR3 DNA is TGTGCCAGCAGCCCCGGGTCCGGAGGCAAAAACATTCAGTACTTC. This gives the protein CASSPGSGGKNIQYF.

CDR3 nucleotides: TGTGCCAGCAGCCCCTATTCCGGGACAGCCTCAGGAAACACCATATATTTT. Its protein is CASSPYSGTASGNTIYF. The chain joins TRBV2 to TRBJ1-3, with 7 bases matching TRBD1. Germline trimming cut 6 bases from V and 4 bases from J; bases unmatched to any gene: 15. Germline-derived CDR1 and CDR2 are SNHLY and FYNNEI. The length of the CDR3 is 17 residues.

In the case of this clone: The identical CDR3 is also encoded by other nucleotide sequences in the sample. V usage is TRBV27 and J usage is TRBJ1-1; the D gene is possibly TRBD1 (5 bases). Germline CDR1 MNHEY, CDR2 SMNVEV (reference sequence). With 6 bases removed from V and 11 bases from J, the gap between germline ends came to 19 bases. The CDR3 totals 13 residues. The CDR3 sequence: CASSPTLQGRAFF. CDR3 nucleotides: TGTGCCAGCAGCCCCACGCTCCAGGGCAGGGCTTTCTTT.

This chain joins TRBV28 and TRBJ2-2; perhaps TRBD2 as D (6 bases). The CDR3 has 16 amino acids. In germline, CDR1 is MDHEN, CDR2 SYDVKM. With 3 bases removed from V and 5 bases from J, the gap between germline ends came to 16 bases. The CDR3, as DNA: TGTGCCAGCAGTTTTCCGGGGGTGCGGGGAACCGGGGAGCTGTTTTTT. Translated: CASSFPGVRGTGELFF.

The chain carries TRBV20-1 and TRBJ1-1; no firm D call. V lost 2 bases and J 5 bases, leaving 6 bases between the germline ends. Germline V gene lookup returns CDR1 DFQATT and CDR2 SNEGSKA (reference sequence). The CDR3 is made up of 11 amino acids. In DNA, the CDR3 is TGCAGTGCTAGACAGACTACTGAAGCTTTCTTT. Translated: CSARQTTEAFF.

V usage is TRBV5-1 and J usage is TRBJ2-1, with D unclear. The CDR3 has 15 residues. V was clipped by 7 bases and J by 3 bases, with 17 bases between them. Germline V gene sequence: CDR1 SGHRS, CDR2 YFSETQ. CDR3 protein: CASPLGDKRYNEQFF. The CDR3 DNA sequence: TGCGCCAGCCCCTTGGGCGATAAGCGCTACAATGAGCAGTTCTTC. The full variable domain, in which reference TRBV5-1 and TRBJ2-1 provide the parts outside the CDR3, is KAGVTQTPRYLIKTRGQQVTLSCSPISGHRSVSWYQQTPGQGLQFLFEYFSETQRNKGNFPGRFSGRQFSNSRSEMNVSTLELGDSALYLCASPLGDKRYNEQFFGPGTRLTVL.

This chain links TRBV27 with TRBJ2-1, with 9 bases matching TRBD2. CDR1 MNHEY and CDR2 SMNVEV come from the germline V gene (reference sequence). The ends lost 1 base at V and 3 bases at J; junction bases unmatched: 19. This CDR3 has 21 amino acids. CDR3 coding DNA: TGTGCCAGCAGTTTATGGTTCCCGGGGCTAGCGGGACTACCGTTCTACAATGAGCAGTTCTTC. Translating gives CASSLWFPGLAGLPFYNEQFF.

The V and J genes are TRBV7-2 and TRBJ1-3, with 7 bases matching TRBD1. Germline V lookup: CDR1 SGHTA, CDR2 FQGNSA. The CDR3 runs to 18 residues. The trim removed 1 base at V and 2 bases at J, leaving 11 bases unmatched. Written as DNA, the CDR3 is TGTGCCAGCAGCTTAGGACCACTACGGACAGGTCCTGGAAACACCATATATTTT. Its translation: CASSLGPLRTGPGNTIYF.

Points on this clone: Other DNA variants within this sample encode the same CDR3. The chain is built from TRBV28 and TRBJ2-7; D gene unclear. The CDR3 extends over 11 amino acids. Trimming removed 4 bases at V and 7 bases at J, with 8 bases between. CDR1 and CDR2 from the germline V gene are MDHEN and SYDVKM. The CDR3 coding sequence is TGTGCCAGCAGTTCCTCGAGAGAGCAGTACTTC. Translation: CASSSSREQYF.

This clone was found a few times. This chain joins TRBV4-1 and TRBJ1-1, with D tentatively TRBD1 (6 bases). The V end was cut by 1 base, the J end by 6 bases, with 12 bases between. The CDR3 runs 14 residues. Germline-derived CDR1 and CDR2 are MGHRA and YSYEKL. The CDR3 here is CASSQAGAGAEAFF. In nucleotides, the CDR3 is TGCGCCAGCAGCCAAGCAGGGGCGGGCGCTGAAGCTTTCTTT.

V gene TRBV4-2 combines with J gene TRBJ2-7; 8 positions match TRBD2. This CDR3 is built from 16 residues. V gave up 0 bases and J gave up 5 bases; unmatched junction bases: 9. CDR1 is LGHNA and CDR2 is YNFKEQ in the germline V gene. The CDR3 DNA sequence: TGTGCCAGCAGCCAAGAAGGACCGGGAGGGCCTGACGAGCAGTACTTC. Protein: CASSQEGPGGPDEQYF.

The chain recombines TRBV27 with TRBJ2-1, with 8 bases matching TRBD1. The germline CDR1 and CDR2 sequences are MNHEY and SMNVEV (reference sequence). The CDR3 length is 15 residues. Germline trimming cut 6 bases from V and 7 bases from J; bases unmatched to any gene: 11. The DNA for the CDR3 is TGTGCCAGCAGGCATGACAGGGGCCCACTTAATGAGCAGTTCTTC. Translated: CASRHDRGPLNEQFF.

This rearrangement joins TRBV5-6 to TRBJ2-1; TRBD2 might be the D (5 bases). This CDR3 region has 14 residues. CDR1 and CDR2 (germline): SGHDT, YYEEEE. Trimming removed 5 bases at V and 7 bases at J, with 16 bases between. CDR3 region: CASRSWTGRNEQFF. The CDR3 coding sequence is TGTGCCAGCAGGTCGTGGACTGGGCGGAATGAGCAGTTCTTC.

The J gene is TRBJ2-1, the V gene TRBV6-1, with 12 bases identical to TRBD2. CDR1 and CDR2 (germline): MNHNS, SASEGT. The CDR3 sequence is 19 residues long. The V gene end was trimmed by 2 bases and the J gene end by 2 bases; junction bases not matched to a gene: 10. CDR3: CASSERGLAGGRAYNEQFF. The CDR3 coding sequence is TGTGCCAGCAGTGAAAGGGGCCTAGCGGGGGGGCGGGCCTACAATGAGCAGTTCTTC.

Within the sample, this clone is large. The J gene is TRBJ2-7, the V gene TRBV19; 7 nucleotides match TRBD2. J lost 0 bases, V lost 3 bases, and 5 bases had no gene match. Germline CDR1 and CDR2: LNHDA and SQIVND (reference sequence). This CDR3 spans 15 amino acids. CDR3 amino acids: CASSIVGGTSYEQYF. The CDR3 DNA reads TGTGCCAGTAGTATCGTGGGAGGGACCTCCTACGAGCAGTACTTC.

This sequence joins TRBV27 and TRBJ1-2, with D tentatively TRBD1 (5 bases). The CDR3 loop spans 13 amino acids. Germline CDR1 reads MNHEY; CDR2 reads SMNVEV (reference sequence). The V end lost 6 bases, the J end lost 2 bases, and 10 bases lay between the germline ends. CDR3 amino acids: CASSPEGNYGYTF. The CDR3 DNA is TGTGCCAGCAGCCCGGAGGGGAACTATGGCTACACCTTC.

J is TRBJ2-7 and V is TRBV5-4; D perhaps matches TRBD1 (5 bases). The germline V and J ends were trimmed by 0 bases and 5 bases, with 12 bases remaining between them. The CDR3 runs to 14 residues. Germline V gene data show CDR1 as SGHNT and CDR2 as YYREEE (reference sequence). The CDR3 DNA sequence: TGTGCCAGCAGCTTGGATGGGGCCTCGAACGAGCAGTACTTC. This gives the protein CASSLDGASNEQYF.

V and J are TRBV23-1 and TRBJ2-7, with D possibly TRBD1 on 5 matching bases. TRBV23-1 is reported as an ORF; its role is uncertain. The CDR3 extends over 16 amino acids. The ends were cut back, 0 bases at V and 6 bases at J, with 18 bases in the middle. The CDR3 sequence is CASSQSGHNLPAEQYF. The CDR3 region has the DNA TGCGCCAGCAGTCAATCCGGACACAACCTACCGGCCGAGCAGTACTTC.

This clone was found a few times. J is TRBJ1-2 and V is TRBV9, with 10 bases aligning to TRBD1. CDR3 length equals 12 residues. V was clipped by 5 bases and J by 10 bases; unmatched bases: 5. CDR1 is SGDLS and CDR2 is YYNGEE in the germline V gene. CDR3 DNA sequence: TGTGCCAGCAGTGGGACAGGGGATTTCTACACCTTC. Its translation: CASSGTGDFYTF.

This rearrangement joins TRBV7-9 to TRBJ2-7; 10 bases are a match to TRBD1. V gave up 6 bases and J gave up 5 bases; unmatched junction bases: 10. CDR3 length: 15 residues. Looked up from germline, CDR1 is SEHNR and CDR2 is FQNEAQ (reference sequence). The DNA of the CDR3 is TGTGCCAGCAGTTTAACCGGGACAGGGGAACACGAGCAGTACTTC. This encodes CASSLTGTGEHEQYF.

The chain combines TRBV4-2 with TRBJ2-5; 9 bases map to TRBD2. This CDR3 has 15 residues. With 4 bases clipped from V and 4 bases from J, the junction kept 7 bases outside the gene matches. Germline V gene lookup returns CDR1 LGHNA and CDR2 YNFKEQ. CDR3 sequence reads: CASSLRLAAVETQYF. CDR3 DNA sequence: TGTGCCAGCAGCCTCCGACTAGCGGCAGTAGAGACCCAGTACTTC.

In this sample, this clone turned up once. The rearrangement joins TRBV2 to TRBJ2-7, with 9 nucleotides matching TRBD2. The germline CDR1 and CDR2 sequences are SNHLY and FYNNEI. V lost 3 bases to trimming and J lost 2 bases; unmatched junction nucleotides: 2. The CDR3 spans 14 residues. CDR3 nucleotide sequence: TGTGCCAGCAGTGACCAGCGGGAGGCCTACGAGCAGTACTTC. Its translation is CASSDQREAYEQYF.

The chain has TRBV27 and TRBJ2-7, with D maybe TRBD1 (5 bases). CDR3 length: 14 residues. Deletions cut 10 bases from V and 2 bases from J, with 18 bases between. Germline V gene lookup returns CDR1 MNHEY and CDR2 SMNVEV (reference sequence). CDR3 amino acids: CATGLMQGPYEQYF. CDR3 in DNA: TGTGCCACCGGCCTGATGCAGGGTCCCTACGAGCAGTACTTC.

This rearrangement joins TRBV4-1 to TRBJ1-5; weak D call: TRBD1 (5 bases). V shed 4 bases and J shed 1 base, with 14 bases lying between them. Per the germline V gene, CDR1 is MGHRA and CDR2 is YSYEKL. The CDR3 consists of 16 residues. The CDR3: CASSRNRTSSNQPQHF. CDR3 in DNA: TGCGCCAGCAGCCGTAACAGGACCTCCAGCAATCAGCCCCAGCATTTT.